These T cell receptor beta chains were read from a single sample in a study of response to subunit inactivated influenza vaccine. A single record per CDR3 protein comes from TCRdb applying MiXCR to the RT-PCR reads. The data show 500,000 to 550,000 distinct CDR3 sequences, approximately 7.7% seen once. Sample: PBMCs from blood, taken less than 30 months after vaccination. These TCRs come from a man in his fifties or sixties who received an inactivated influenza vaccine. The CDR3 runs from the conserved cysteine through the conserved F or W. Fields, in order: J gene, clone size, D gene, V gene, CDR3 DNA, CDR3 protein. A D gene is named only where the DNA matches it firmly. Rows may omit the clone size; those that give it use once, few, many or a size class.

>TRBJ1-6|many|NA|TRBV12-3/TRBV12-4
TGTGCCAGCAGACTTGACGGCTTGAATTCACCCCTCCACTTT
CASRLDGLNSPLHF
>TRBJ2-3|few|TRBD2|TRBV9
TGTGCCAGCAGCGTAGCTGGCGGGGGGCCCTCAGATACGCAGTATTTT
CASSVAGGGPSDTQYF
>TRBJ2-1|NA|NA|TRBV5-1
TGCGCCAGCAGCTTGGCCACGGGGAGGATGGATGAGCAGTTCTTC
CASSLATGRMDEQFF
>TRBJ2-7|NA|TRBD2|TRBV27
TGTGCCAGCAGTTTAGCGGCGGGAGGGCGCGAGCAGTACTTC
CASSLAAGGREQYF
>TRBJ1-5|NA|NA|TRBV12-3/TRBV12-4
TGTGCCAGCAGTTTGAGGGAGGATCAGCCCCAGCATTTT
CASSLREDQPQHF
>TRBJ2-1|many|NA|TRBV27
TGTGCCAGCAGTCCGGGACGGGGTAATGAGCAGTTCTTC
CASSPGRGNEQFF
>TRBJ2-2|NA|TRBD1|TRBV12-3/TRBV12-4
TGTGCCAGCAGTTTACCTCGGGACAGGGCTGGCACCGGGGAGCTGTTTTTT
CASSLPRDRAGTGELFF
>TRBJ1-1|NA|NA|TRBV29-1
TGCAGTGTAACTCAAAGGAGAAACACTGAAGCTTTCTTT
CSVTQRRNTEAFF
>TRBJ1-6|many|NA|TRBV12-3/TRBV12-4
TGTGCCAGCAGTTTAAGGGCAGGAGGTTCACCCCTCCACTTT
CASSLRAGGSPLHF
>TRBJ2-1|few|TRBD2|TRBV2
TGTGCCAGCAGTGTTGGCCGGGGGGACTACAATGAGCAGTTCTTC
CASSVGRGDYNEQFF
>TRBJ1-2|many|NA|TRBV12-3/TRBV12-4
TGTGCCAGCAGCGGACAACGGGTCTATGGCTACACCTTC
CASSGQRVYGYTF
>TRBJ2-7|NA|TRBD2|TRBV6-2/TRBV6-3
TGTGCCAGCAGTCATAGCGGGGGGCTCTCCTACGAGCAGTACTTC
CASSHSGGLSYEQYF
>TRBJ2-3|NA|NA|TRBV11-2
TGTGCCAGCAGCCGCGCCATGGGCACAGATACGCAGTATTTT
CASSRAMGTDTQYF
>TRBJ2-1|NA|NA|TRBV20-1
TGCAACGTACAGGGAACCTACAATGAGCAGTTCTTC
CNVQGTYNEQFF
>TRBJ2-5|few|TRBD1|TRBV6-1
TGTGCCAGCTGGGACAGCCAGTGGGGGACCCAGTACTTC
CASWDSQWGTQYF
>TRBJ1-1|NA|TRBD1|TRBV6-5
TGTGCCAGCAGTTACTTGCCCGGGACAGGTTTAAACCTGAACACTGAAGCTTTCTTT
CASSYLPGTGLNLNTEAFF
>TRBJ1-6|few|NA|TRBV28
TGTGCCAGCAGGTACTATAATTCACCCCTCCACTTT
CASRYYNSPLHF
>TRBJ2-3|NA|NA|TRBV30
TGTGCCTGGAGTGTATCCGGGGCAGGAGATACGCAGTATTTT
CAWSVSGAGDTQYF
>TRBJ1-1|many|TRBD1|TRBV5-1
TGCGCCAGCAGCCCGAGGGACAGCAGAACTGAAGCTTTCTTT
CASSPRDSRTEAFF
>TRBJ2-1|many|NA|TRBV3-1
TGTGCCAGCAGCAAATCTAGGGGGTCCTACAATGAGCAGTTCTTC
CASSKSRGSYNEQFF
>TRBJ2-7|NA|TRBD2|TRBV28
TGTGCCAGCAGTTATATTGGACTAGCGGGGCCCTACGAGCAGTACTTC
CASSYIGLAGPYEQYF
>TRBJ1-1|few|NA|TRBV12-3/TRBV12-4
TGTGCCAGCAGTTTTACATCGAACACTGAAGCTTTCTTT
CASSFTSNTEAFF
>TRBJ2-7|many|NA|TRBV20-1
TGCAGTGCTCCCGCACTAGTCTCCGAGCAGTACTTC
CSAPALVSEQYF
>TRBJ1-2|many|NA|TRBV12-3/TRBV12-4
TGTGCCAGCAGTTTACGACACCTTAACTATGGCTACACCTTC
CASSLRHLNYGYTF
>TRBJ2-3|once|NA|TRBV7-9
TGTGCCAGCAGCTTAGGGTGGGGCGGCGGCCCAGATACGCAGTATTTT
CASSLGWGGGPDTQYF
>TRBJ1-1|few|TRBD1|TRBV20-1
TGCAGTGCTCTACAAGGAGGGGGCGGAACTGAAGCTTTCTTT
CSALQGGGGTEAFF
>TRBJ2-7|many|NA|TRBV29-1
TGCAGCGTTGAACTGGGGGCGGTCGAGCAGTACTTC
CSVELGAVEQYF
>TRBJ2-1|few|NA|TRBV7-3
TGTGCCAGCAGCTTAATCGGGTCCGTCCATGAGCAGTTCTTC
CASSLIGSVHEQFF
>TRBJ2-2|few|NA|TRBV5-1
TGCGCCAGCAGCTCCGGGACAAGAACCGGGGAGCTGTTTTTT
CASSSGTRTGELFF